The present T cell receptor (beta chain) was sequenced within a study of cytomegalovirus exposure and HLA in healthy donors. This CDR3 is 15 amino acids long. The germline gives CDR1 SGHNT, CDR2 YENEEA. V dropped 3 bases and J dropped 4; count of bases not matched to a gene: 1. Broader study findings: Later on, an analysis tied 15,000 to 20,000 TCR beta sequences to HLA alleles at 0.05 false discovery rate.

Comment on this clone: What it recognizes is unknown.

The PCR was carried out with 60 Vbeta primers and 13 Jbeta primers. Assay used: immunoSEQ multiplex PCR; TCRdb lists only in-frame clones, some missing. The sample yields 95,000 or so clones, around 86% seen once. The sequencing input was PBMCs. The receptor was isolated from a woman in her sixties or seventies in good health and CMV-seropositive. This chain uses TRBV11-3 with TRBJ2-1, with 12 nucleotides matching TRBD2. CDR3 coding DNA: TGTGCCAGCAGCTTGGGGACTAGCGGGTACAATGAGCAGTTCTTC. Translation: CASSLGTSGYNEQFF.